A selection of T cell receptor beta chains follows, all from one sample in a study of cytomegalovirus exposure and HLA in healthy donors. The protocol was immunoSEQ multiplex PCR, while the TCRdb copy is restricted to in-frame clones and leaves out a portion. Seen here are about 170,000 clones, over 65% observed once, and the top ten hold 7% to 7.5%. The specimen was PBMCs. These receptors all stem from a man aged 35 to 55 in good health and CMV-seropositive. Both conserved end residues are part of each CDR3. A D gene is named only where the DNA matches it firmly. Clone size appears in some rows only: once, few, many, or a class for an expanded clone.

j_call clone_size d_call v_call cdr3_nt cdr3_aa
TRBJ2-2 NA NA TRBV5-5 TGTGCCAGCAGCCCCCAGGCCGGTAACACCGGGGAGCTGTTTTTT CASSPQAGNTGELFF
TRBJ1-3 NA NA TRBV30 TGTGCCTGGATGGGTCCGTGGTCGGAGGCTGGAAACACCATATATTTT CAWMGPWSEAGNTIYF
TRBJ2-5 NA NA TRBV27 TGTGCCAGCAGTCTCCAAGAGACCCAGTACTTC CASSLQETQYF
TRBJ2-5 NA TRBD2 TRBV5-6 TGTGCCAGCAGCCCCGTCGGGGGGCTAGCGGGGGTTACAGAGACCCAGTACTTC CASSPVGGLAGVTETQYF
TRBJ2-7 NA TRBD1 TRBV5-4 TGTGCCAGCAGCTTGGGGACAGGGCGCGCTTCATACTTC CASSLGTGRASYF
TRBJ1-3 NA NA TRBV27 TGTGCCAGCAGTGCTCGGACAGACTCTGGAAACACCATATATTTT CASSARTDSGNTIYF
TRBJ1-3 NA NA TRBV5-1 TGCGCCAGCAGCTCCTATGGTGTAGGACAGAGCTCTGGAAACACCATATATTTT CASSSYGVGQSSGNTIYF
TRBJ1-5 NA TRBD1 TRBV18 TGTGCCAGCTCACCACTTGACAGGGGGAGTCAGCCCCAGCATTTT CASSPLDRGSQPQHF
TRBJ2-7 NA TRBD2 TRBV29-1 TGCAGCGTTGACGGGGGGAGTTACGAGCAGTACTTC CSVDGGSYEQYF
TRBJ1-2 NA NA TRBV27 TGTGCCAGCAGTTTAGTAGTAACCCCCTCAGGTTCGGGCTACACCTTC CASSLVVTPSGSGYTF
TRBJ2-3 NA TRBD2 TRBV7-8 TGTGCCAGCAGCTTAATGGCGACTAGCGGGGGATCAGATACGCAGTATTTT CASSLMATSGGSDTQYF
TRBJ2-7 once TRBD1 TRBV6-5 TGTGCCAGCAGCCGGCCGGGACAGAGTGCCTACGAGCAGTACTTC CASSRPGQSAYEQYF
TRBJ1-3 NA NA TRBV25-1 TGTGCCAGCAGTGGTTTGGCAGGGCTGGTTCTTGCTGGAAACACCATATATTTT CASSGLAGLVLAGNTIYF
TRBJ2-5 NA NA TRBV4-2 TGTGCCAGCACTCGAGGGGGCCAAGAGACCCAGTACTTC CASTRGGQETQYF
TRBJ1-6 NA NA TRBV5-4 TGTGCCAGCAGCGGACAAAGCTATAATTCACCCCTCCACTTT CASSGQSYNSPLHF
TRBJ1-4 NA TRBD1 TRBV27 TGTGCCAGCAGTTCCCGACAGGGGAATGAAAAACTGTTTTTT CASSSRQGNEKLFF
TRBJ1-6 NA NA TRBV7-2 TGTGCCAGCAGCCCCCGGGCAGGGGTCTCACCCCTCCACTTT CASSPRAGVSPLHF
TRBJ1-4 NA NA TRBV14 TGTGCCAGCAGCCAAGAACTAGGGGAGGTTGGTGAAAAACTGTTTTTT CASSQELGEVGEKLFF
TRBJ1-1 NA NA TRBV9 TGTGCCAGCAGCGGGAGGGGCGAGGACACTGAAGCTTTCTTT CASSGRGEDTEAFF
TRBJ1-5 NA NA TRBV27 TGTGCCAGCAGTTTAGGGGGGAGGGATCGGAATCAGCCCCAGCATTTT CASSLGGRDRNQPQHF
TRBJ2-7 NA NA TRBV29-1 TGCAGCGCCCGGACCCGACAGGACTCCTACGAGCAGTACTTC CSARTRQDSYEQYF
TRBJ1-2 NA NA TRBV21-1 TGTGCCAGCAGCCTCCTGGGAGACAGGGGATCTTTTGATTGTGGCTACACCTTC CASSLLGDRGSFDCGYTF
TRBJ2-7 NA NA TRBV27 TGTGCCAGCAGACCCGGTTCCTATCTCTACGAGCAGTACTTC CASRPGSYLYEQYF
TRBJ2-3 NA TRBD1 TRBV19 TGTGCCAGTAGTATCCCACCCCAGGACAGGTCTTTCCGAGCAGATACGCAGTATTTT CASSIPPQDRSFRADTQYF
TRBJ2-5 NA NA TRBV7-2 TGTGCCAGCAGCTTAGGAGTAGCACAAGAGACCCAGTACTTC CASSLGVAQETQYF
TRBJ1-1 NA NA TRBV29-1 TGCAGCGGAGGACAGTTGGGGGCGATGGGCACTGAAGCTTTCTTT CSGGQLGAMGTEAFF
TRBJ1-4 few NA TRBV2 TGTGCCAGCAGTGCCCGTCAAACGGGACTTAATGAAAAACTGTTTTTT CASSARQTGLNEKLFF
TRBJ2-1 NA NA TRBV11-3 TGTGCCAGCAGCTTAGGACTGTACAATGAGCAGTTCTTC CASSLGLYNEQFF
TRBJ2-2 few NA TRBV5-4 TGTGCCAGCAGCCCCGGGTACACCGGGGAGCTGTTTTTT CASSPGYTGELFF
TRBJ1-6 once NA TRBV2 TGTGCCAGCAGTCGCGGGGGCCAGGGATATTCACCCCTCCACTTT CASSRGGQGYSPLHF
TRBJ2-1 NA TRBD2 TRBV2 TGTGCCAGTTCCGGGGGGATCGATGAGCAGTTCTTC CASSGGIDEQFF
TRBJ1-4 NA NA TRBV30 TGTGCCTGGAGTGTACGGGTGGAAAAACTGTTTTTT CAWSVRVEKLFF
TRBJ2-7 once TRBD1 TRBV7-3 TGTGCCAGCAGCCTTTCGACAGGGACGAGAAACTACGAGCAGTACTTC CASSLSTGTRNYEQYF
TRBJ2-7 NA TRBD1 TRBV11-2 TGTGCCAGCACAGGGGGCTACGAGCAGTACTTC CASTGGYEQYF
TRBJ2-3 once TRBD1 TRBV7-2 TGTGCCAGCAGCCCAGACAGGGACACAGATACGCAGTATTTT CASSPDRDTDTQYF
TRBJ2-7 NA TRBD1 TRBV5-1 TGCGCCAGCAGCATACAACCGGGACAGGGGTTCGAGCAGTACTTC CASSIQPGQGFEQYF
TRBJ2-3 NA TRBD2 TRBV7-2 TGTGCCAGCAGCACACAAGGTGGGACTAGTTCATCTACGCAGTATTTT CASSTQGGTSSSTQYF